What follows are 21 T cell receptor beta chains derived from one specimen sequenced in a study of cytomegalovirus exposure and HLA in healthy donors. Primers included in the PCR were 60 Vbeta and 13 Jbeta primers. Profiled with immunoSEQ multiplex PCR; TCRdb holds only in-frame clones, not every one. The sample comprises 110,000 to 150,000 clones, just under 85% of which are singletons, and 9% to 10% rests with the top ten. The sequenced sample consisted of PBMCs. All receptors derive from a woman in her sixties in good health and CMV-seropositive.

The chain recombines TRBV5-1 with TRBJ2-4; tentatively, D is TRBD1 (5 bases). This CDR3 region has 13 residues. V lost 0 bases and J 6 bases, leaving 7 bases between the germline ends. From germline, CDR1 is SGHRS and CDR2 YFSETQ. DNA of the CDR3: TGCGCCAGCAGCTTGGGAACAGGAAACATTCAGTACTTC. Protein sequence: CASSLGTGNIQYF.

This chain uses TRBV7-2 with TRBJ2-7; no clear D. Germline loops: CDR1 SGHTA, CDR2 FQGNSA. The germline V and J ends were trimmed by 1 base and 4 bases, with 8 bases remaining between them. CDR3 length: 13 residues. CDR3 coding DNA: TGTGCCAGCAGCTTAGGTGCGCGGTACGAGCAGTACTTC. Translation: CASSLGARYEQYF.

The chain combines TRBV7-9 with TRBJ2-7; 10 positions agree with TRBD2. Germline V gene sequence: CDR1 SEHNR, CDR2 FQNEAQ (reference sequence). J was trimmed by 5 bases and V by 4 bases; bases with no gene match: 8. This CDR3 is 15 amino acids long. In DNA, the CDR3 is TGTGCCAGCAGCTCTCTAGCGGGAGTAGAGGACGAGCAGTACTTC. The encoded protein is CASSSLAGVEDEQYF. The full variable domain, completed using reference TRBV7-9 and TRBJ2-7, is DTGVSQNPRHKITKRGQNVTFRCDPISEHNRLYWYRQTLGQGPEFLTYFQNEAQLEKSRLLSDRFSAERPKGSFSTLEIQRTEQGDSAMYLCASSSLAGVEDEQYFGPGTRLTVT.

V and J are TRBV11-2 and TRBJ2-1; the match to TRBD2 covers 9 bases. The CDR3 runs to 18 residues. V gave up 1 base and J gave up 0 bases; unmatched junction bases: 7. CDR1 is SGHAT, CDR2 FQNNGV, per germline. CDR3 amino acids: CASSLGRTSASSYNEQFF. CDR3 nucleotides: TGTGCCAGCAGCTTAGGCAGGACTAGCGCTAGCTCCTACAATGAGCAGTTCTTC.

The chain links TRBV7-2 to TRBJ1-1; 7 nucleotides line up with TRBD1. J gave up 3 bases and V 1 base, and 8 bases lay outside the gene matches. Germline-derived CDR1 and CDR2 are SGHTA and FQGNSA. The CDR3 length is 16 residues. CDR3 loop: CASSLGSGGVDTEAFF. In nucleotides, the CDR3 is TGTGCCAGCAGCTTAGGGTCAGGGGGTGTCGACACTGAAGCTTTCTTT.

The rearrangement uses TRBV29-1 and TRBJ2-5, with TRBD1 identical over 9 bases. V lost 4 bases to trimming and J lost 8 bases; unmatched junction nucleotides: 5. The V gene's germline CDR1 is SQVTM and CDR2 ANQGSEA. The CDR3 covers 12 residues. The CDR3 here is CSVAQGAATQYF. The CDR3 nucleotides are TGCAGCGTTGCACAGGGGGCCGCCACCCAGTACTTC.

This chain links TRBV4-1 with TRBJ2-7; D ambiguous. This CDR3 contains 13 residues. Per the germline V gene, CDR1 is MGHRA and CDR2 is YSYEKL. V lost 1 base and J 5 bases, leaving 9 bases between the germline ends. The CDR3 here is CASSQAPSDEQYF. DNA for the CDR3: TGCGCCAGCAGCCAAGCCCCAAGCGACGAGCAGTACTTC.

This chain joins TRBV7-2 and TRBJ1-5; weak D call: TRBD1 (6 bases). This CDR3 region has 13 residues. Per the germline V gene, CDR1 is SGHTA and CDR2 is FQGNSA. V lost 5 bases, J lost 5 bases, and 10 bases lay in between. The CDR3 nucleotides read TGTGCCAGCAGCCGGACAGTAGATCAGCCCCAGCATTTT. This gives the protein CASSRTVDQPQHF.

J is TRBJ1-1 and V is TRBV20-1; 8 bases match TRBD1. After removal of 3 bases from V and 8 bases from J, the junction contained 2 bases not matched to a gene. Germline lookup yields CDR1 DFQATT and CDR2 SNEGSKA (reference sequence). The CDR3 has 11 amino acids. The DNA of the CDR3 is TGCAGTGCTAGGACAGGGGCCGAAGCTTTCTTT. As protein: CSARTGAEAFF.

The V call is TRBV6-5, the J call TRBJ1-2; no firm D call. Germline V gives CDR1 MNHEY, CDR2 SVGAGI. This CDR3 comprises 12 residues. The V end lost 10 bases, the J end lost 2 bases, and 11 bases lay between the germline ends. The CDR3 DNA reads as TGTGCCACTAAAGCGTGGAACTATGGCTACACCTTC. The encoded protein is CATKAWNYGYTF.

The gene calls are TRBV29-1 and TRBJ2-7, with 8 bases identical to TRBD2. Germline V gives CDR1 SQVTM, CDR2 ANQGSEA. V lost 1 base, J lost 7 bases, and 9 bases stayed unmatched. The CDR3 sequence is 14 residues long. CDR3 region: CSVEVRGRPREQYF. In DNA form, the CDR3 reads TGCAGCGTTGAAGTCCGCGGGAGGCCTAGAGAGCAGTACTTC.

V gene TRBV28 combines with J gene TRBJ2-7, with D perhaps matching TRBD1 (6 bases). Trimming stripped 5 bases from V and 6 bases from J, with 20 bases between. This CDR3 is 15 amino acids long. Germline V gene lookup returns CDR1 MDHEN and CDR2 SYDVKM. The CDR3 bases are TGTGCCAGCAGTCCGATGGACAGATCGTCGGGCGAGCAGTACTTC. It translates to CASSPMDRSSGEQYF.

The rearrangement joins TRBV5-1 to TRBJ1-1, with no clear D. Germline V gene data show CDR1 as SGHRS and CDR2 as YFSETQ. V was trimmed by 3 bases and J by 1 base, leaving 7 bases between them. The CDR3 loop spans 13 amino acids. The CDR3 sequence: CASSWSANTEAFF. CDR3 DNA: TGCGCCAGCAGCTGGAGTGCGAACACTGAAGCTTTCTTT.

The V call is TRBV7-8, the J call TRBJ2-7, with 10 nucleotides matching TRBD2. Germline trimming cut 1 base from V and 5 bases from J; bases unmatched to any gene: 5. This CDR3 spans 15 amino acids. The germline CDR1 and CDR2 sequences are SGHVS and FQNEAQ. CDR3 nucleotides: TGTGCCAGCAGCTTAGGAGGGACTAGCGTCGACGAGCAGTACTTC. Protein: CASSLGGTSVDEQYF.

CDR3 nucleotides: TGTGCCAGCAGTTACCCGACAGGGGTAGGCAATCAGCCCCAGCATTTT. This encodes CASSYPTGVGNQPQHF. J is TRBJ1-5 and V is TRBV28; 8 nucleotides match TRBD1. Germline loops: CDR1 MDHEN, CDR2 SYDVKM. CDR3 length equals 16 residues. After removal of 4 bases from V and 2 bases from J, the junction contained 7 bases not matched to a gene.

This sequence joins TRBV27 and TRBJ2-1; 16 bases map to TRBD2. The germline gives CDR1 MNHEY, CDR2 SMNVEV (reference sequence). The CDR3 extends over 14 amino acids. Unmatched junction bases numbered 7, after V lost 8 bases and J lost 12 bases. The CDR3 region is CASVPGLAGGPQFF. The CDR3 DNA is TGTGCCAGCGTTCCGGGACTAGCGGGAGGGCCGCAGTTCTTC.

A single count supports this clone. V usage is TRBV5-1 and J usage is TRBJ2-7; 13 positions match TRBD2. Germline V gene lookup returns CDR1 SGHRS and CDR2 YFSETQ. The trim removed 4 bases at V and 5 bases at J, leaving 9 bases unmatched. The CDR3 is made up of 16 amino acids. The CDR3 nucleotides are TGCGCCAGCAGCCTGCGGACTAGCGGGAGATCGGACGAGCAGTACTTC. It yields the protein CASSLRTSGRSDEQYF.

The chain uses TRBV13 and TRBJ1-1; 8 bases align to TRBD1. The CDR3 contains 15 residues. The germline V gene encodes CDR1 PRHDT and CDR2 FYEKMQ (reference sequence). V was clipped by 5 bases and J by 0 bases; unmatched bases: 5. The CDR3 region has the DNA TGTGCCAGCAGCCAACGGGACAGGATGAACACTGAAGCTTTCTTT. It is translated as CASSQRDRMNTEAFF.

This chain links TRBV4-2 with TRBJ2-1, with 10 bases aligning to TRBD2. The CDR3 consists of 17 residues. Losses at the gene ends were 4 bases for V and 7 bases for J; bases not matched to a gene: 13. Germline values: CDR1 LGHNA, CDR2 YNFKEQ. The CDR3 DNA reads as TGTGCCAGCAGCCGTGCTAGCGGGAGCGGTTCAATGAATGAGCAGTTCTTC. It specifies CASSRASGSGSMNEQFF.

CDR3 nucleotides: TGTGCCAGCAATCATCCCCTGGGGAGGGACCTTCGAGTCCTGGCGGGCAATGAGCAGTTCTTC. Translation gives CASNHPLGRDLRVLAGNEQFF. The gene calls are TRBV21-1 and TRBJ2-1; the table assigns TRBD2, which was not confirmed against the DNA. TRBV21-1 corresponds to a pseudogene. The length of the CDR3 is 21 residues.

This clone was found a few times. The chain couples TRBV7-9 to TRBJ1-3, with TRBD1 matching over 7 bases. The V gene's germline CDR1 is SEHNR and CDR2 FQNEAQ (reference sequence). Trimming removed 4 bases from V and 2 bases from J; junction bases left unmatched: 8. This CDR3 has 16 residues. The chain's CDR3 is CASSSRITGAGNTIYF. DNA of the CDR3: TGTGCCAGCAGCTCCCGAATAACAGGGGCTGGAAACACCATATATTTT.